A selection of T cell receptor beta chains follows, all from one sample in a study of cytomegalovirus exposure and HLA in healthy donors. This table comes from immunoSEQ multiplex PCR, and its TCRdb copy is limited to in-frame clones, with some not included. The sample records roughly 99,000 clones, 60% to 85% being singletons. The specimen sequenced was PBMCs. These receptors were taken from a man in his sixties in good health and CMV-seropositive. Each CDR3 is given with its conserved first and last residue. The D gene is left open where the match is weak. Clone size is stated in some rows and not others, as once, few, many or a class when expanded.

size	length	D	V	J	DNA	CDR3
few	14	TRBD1	TRBV11-2	TRBJ1-6	TGTGCCAGCAGCTCAGGGGGATTCGATTCACCCCTCCACTTT	CASSSGGFDSPLHF
few	17	TRBD2	TRBV7-9	TRBJ2-1	TGTGCCAGCAGCCGAACTCTTAGCGGGGGGGCCTACAATGAGCAGTTCTTC	CASSRTLSGGAYNEQFF
NA	16	NA	TRBV27	TRBJ1-5	TGTGCCAGCAGTTCCGACAGGCTCTATAGCAATCAGCCCCAGCATTTT	CASSSDRLYSNQPQHF
NA	14	NA	TRBV2	TRBJ2-2	TGTGCCAGCGGCGGGGCGCTGAACACCGGGGAGCTGTTTTTT	CASGGALNTGELFF
NA	14	NA	TRBV5-6	TRBJ2-1	TGTGCCAGCAGCTTACAGGGCTTCTACAATGAGCAGTTCTTC	CASSLQGFYNEQFF
NA	14	TRBD1	TRBV19	TRBJ1-5	TGTGCCAGTAGTAGACGGGACAGTGATCAGCCCCAGCATTTT	CASSRRDSDQPQHF
NA	15	NA	TRBV7-2	TRBJ2-7	TGTGCCAGCAGCTCTTATCTGCGGGACCTTCTGGGGCAGTACTTC	CASSSYLRDLLGQYF
NA	12	TRBD1	TRBV19	TRBJ2-7	TGTGCCAGTACGGACAGGAACTACGAGCAGTACTTC	CASTDRNYEQYF
few	16	NA	TRBV4-1	TRBJ1-5	TGCGCCAGCAGCCAAGTCCCAGGGGTACCCAATCAGCCCCAGCATTTT	CASSQVPGVPNQPQHF
NA	15	TRBD2	TRBV6-1	TRBJ2-7	TGTGCCAGCACCTCGCTGGTAGCGGGGGTTTACGAGCAGTACTTC	CASTSLVAGVYEQYF
NA	16	TRBD1	TRBV12-5	TRBJ1-1	TGTGCTAGTGGTTTGAGCGGGCCTTCTTTACAGGGGGGAGCTTTCTTT	CASGLSGPSLQGGAFF
NA	14	NA	TRBV19	TRBJ1-2	TGTGCCAGTAGTATAGACGGCGGGGACTATGGCTACACCTTC	CASSIDGGDYGYTF
NA	12	NA	TRBV29-1	TRBJ2-7	TGCAGCGTTGAACGACAGCCTGACGGGCAGTACTTC	CSVERQPDGQYF
NA	14	NA	TRBV6-1	TRBJ2-7	TGTGCCAGCAGTTTAACAGGGAAGAAGTACGAGCAGTACTTC	CASSLTGKKYEQYF
NA	15	TRBD1	TRBV7-9	TRBJ2-3	TGTGCCAGCAGCTGGGTGACAGGGAGCACAGATACGCAGTATTTT	CASSWVTGSTDTQYF
NA	12	NA	TRBV7-9	TRBJ1-6	TGTGCCAGCAGCTTATCCCAATCACCCCTCCACTTT	CASSLSQSPLHF
NA	16	NA	TRBV7-9	TRBJ2-7	TGTGCCAGCAGCTTGGGGAGGAAACAGGCCTCCTACGAGCAGTACTTC	CASSLGRKQASYEQYF
NA	17	TRBD1	TRBV27	TRBJ1-5	TGTGCCAGACTAAGTCCGGGACAGCAATATAGCAATCAGCCCCAGCATTTT	CARLSPGQQYSNQPQHF
NA	13	NA	TRBV6-5	TRBJ2-3	TGTGCCAGCAGGACTCCCATGTCGGATACGCAGTATTTT	CASRTPMSDTQYF
NA	14	NA	TRBV2	TRBJ2-1	TGTGCCAGCAGTGTATTTATGTCTTACAATGAGCAGTTCTTC	CASSVFMSYNEQFF